The 23 T cell receptor beta chains reported below all come from one sample, sequenced in a study of cytomegalovirus exposure and HLA in healthy donors. The PCR was carried out with 60 Vbeta primers and 13 Jbeta primers. Produced via immunoSEQ multiplex PCR; TCRdb's table is partial and in-frame only. The sample has about 85,000 clones, 60% to 85% seen once. Sequencing input: PBMCs. The receptors stem from a boy aged 5-17 years in good health and CMV-seronegative.

The genes are TRBV2 and TRBJ2-7, with D unresolved. CDR1 and CDR2 (germline): SNHLY, FYNNEI. The length of the CDR3 is 14 residues. V lost 6 bases and J 4 bases, leaving 16 bases between the germline ends. The DNA for the CDR3 is TGTGCCAGCAGCCTAGAACCGTCTACGTACGAGCAGTACTTC. The encoded protein is CASSLEPSTYEQYF. Full variable domain (missing parts from reference TRBV2 and TRBJ2-7): EPEVTQTPSHQVTQMGQEVILRCVPISNHLYFYWYRQILGQKVEFLVSFYNNEISEKSEIFDDQFSVERPDGSNFTLKIRSTKLEDSAMYFCASSLEPSTYEQYFGPGTRLTVT.

The V gene is TRBV14, the J gene TRBJ2-7; no clear D. The CDR3 is 17 amino acids. Germline-derived CDR1 and CDR2 are SGHDN and FVKESK. The V and J ends lost 3 bases and 12 bases respectively, with 30 bases between them. The CDR3 loop reads CASSHTPVKLSNARRYF. CDR3 nucleotides: TGTGCCAGCAGCCACACCCCTGTGAAACTTAGCAACGCGAGGCGGTACTTC.

The chain recombines TRBV6-5 with TRBJ2-7; TRBD1 is a possible D gene (5 bases). Germline V CDR1 and CDR2: MNHEY, SVGAGI. V dropped 6 bases and J dropped 6 bases, with 12 bases sitting between them. CDR3 size: 12 residues. CDR3 bases: TGTGCCAGCAGCCGCGAAGGGGTCGAGCAGTACTTC. Its protein product is CASSREGVEQYF.

The V and J genes are TRBV2 and TRBJ1-2; D ambiguous. CDR1 is SNHLY and CDR2 is FYNNEI in the germline V gene. The V end was cut by 4 bases, the J end by 4 bases, with 13 bases between. The CDR3 extends over 14 amino acids. CDR3 nucleotide sequence: TGTGCCAGCAGTGCGGTAGTTATCGTCTATGGCTACACCTTC. Protein product: CASSAVVIVYGYTF. Variable domain in full (rest from reference TRBV2 and TRBJ1-2): EPEVTQTPSHQVTQMGQEVILRCVPISNHLYFYWYRQILGQKVEFLVSFYNNEISEKSEIFDDQFSVERPDGSNFTLKIRSTKLEDSAMYFCASSAVVIVYGYTFGSGTRLTVV.

This chain uses TRBV28 with TRBJ2-7; D ambiguous. The V end lost 8 bases, the J end lost 2 bases, and 13 bases lay between the germline ends. The germline CDR1 and CDR2 sequences are MDHEN and SYDVKM. This CDR3 is 13 amino acids long. CDR3 in amino acids: CASVGSPTYEQYF. In DNA, the CDR3 is TGTGCCAGCGTCGGTAGCCCCACCTACGAGCAGTACTTC.

V gene TRBV11-2 combines with J gene TRBJ1-2, with 7 bases that match TRBD1. Germline V gives CDR1 SGHAT, CDR2 FQNNGV. V gave up 0 bases and J gave up 4 bases; unmatched junction bases: 8. The CDR3 extends over 16 amino acids. CDR3 DNA: TGTGCCAGCAGCTTAGATGCCCTACAGGGGAGCTATGGCTACACCTTC. It codes for CASSLDALQGSYGYTF.

The chain carries TRBV10-3 and TRBJ1-2; D call uncertain. The CDR3 loop spans 15 amino acids. V gave up 5 bases and J gave up 5 bases, with 18 bases separating them. The germline V gene encodes CDR1 ENHRY and CDR2 SYGVKD. This CDR3 is CAISPGGGVEYGYTF. Written as DNA, the CDR3 is TGTGCCATCAGTCCAGGAGGCGGGGTGGAGTATGGCTACACCTTC.

The V and J genes are TRBV9 and TRBJ2-3, with D possibly matching TRBD2 (6 bases). The CDR3 contains 12 residues. Germline V gives CDR1 SGDLS, CDR2 YYNGEE. Trimming stripped 1 base from V and 6 bases from J, with 6 bases between. The CDR3 DNA reads as TGTGCCAGCAGCGTACGGGGGGATACGCAGTATTTT. Translation: CASSVRGDTQYF.

With regard to this clone: The same CDR3 is also encoded by other DNA sequences in this sample. V is TRBV30 and J is TRBJ1-1; D is undetermined. Looked up from germline, CDR1 is GTSNPN and CDR2 is SVGIG (reference sequence). Trimming took 0 bases from V and 1 from J, leaving 6 bases between them. CDR3 size: 13 residues. The CDR3 protein is CAWSVNRNTEAFF. CDR3 sequence (DNA): TGTGCCTGGAGTGTTAACAGGAACACTGAAGCTTTCTTT.

This chain links TRBV29-1 with TRBJ2-1; 15 bases match TRBD2. CDR1 and CDR2 (germline): SQVTM, ANQGSEA. The CDR3 totals 15 residues. The V and J ends lost 6 bases and 4 bases, in that order; junction bases with no gene match: 4. The CDR3 protein is CSVGLAGGPYNEQFF. The CDR3, as DNA: TGCAGCGTCGGACTAGCGGGGGGGCCTTACAATGAGCAGTTCTTC.

This rearrangement joins TRBV6-5 to TRBJ1-5, with D possibly matching TRBD1 (6 bases). The CDR3 covers 14 residues. The germline CDR1 and CDR2 sequences are MNHEY and SVGAGI. V dropped 4 bases and J dropped 3 bases, with 10 bases sitting between them. CDR3 loop: CASSFTGYNQPQHF. The DNA of the CDR3 is TGTGCCAGCAGTTTCACAGGGTACAATCAGCCCCAGCATTTT.

The DNA of the CDR3 is TGTGCCTGGAGGGGAACTAGCGGGATAGGCGAGCAGTACTTC. It is translated as CAWRGTSGIGEQYF. V is TRBV30 and J is TRBJ2-7, with 10 bases matching TRBD2. Trimming cost V 3 bases and J 6 bases; bases outside gene matches: 8. CDR1 and CDR2 (germline): GTSNPN, SVGIG (reference sequence). This CDR3 is built from 14 residues.

This chain connects TRBV4-3 to TRBJ2-1; 8 positions match TRBD1. Germline V gene data show CDR1 as LGHNA and CDR2 as YSLEER. The CDR3 consists of 17 residues. J was trimmed by 4 bases and V by 3 bases; bases with no gene match: 11. DNA for the CDR3: TGCGCCAGCAGCCATGCCCGGACAGGGAAATCATACAATGAGCAGTTCTTC. Protein: CASSHARTGKSYNEQFF.

The CDR3 spells CASSSRSPGAIYF. DNA for the CDR3: TGTGCCAGCAGCTCAAGGTCTCCGGGGGCCATATATTTT. This chain links TRBV5-4 with TRBJ1-3; possibly TRBD1 for D (5 bases). Germline CDR1 reads SGHNT; CDR2 reads YYREEE (reference sequence). This CDR3 has 13 amino acids. The V end was cut by 3 bases, the J end by 11 bases, with 15 bases between. Full variable domain (missing parts from reference TRBV5-4 and TRBJ1-3): ETGVTQSPTHLIKTRGQQVTLRCSSQSGHNTVSWYQQALGQGPQFIFQYYREEENGRGNFPPRFSGLQFPNYSSELNVNALELDDSALYLCASSSRSPGAIYFGEGSWLTVV.

This chain uses TRBV6-5 with TRBJ2-7; 10 bases fit TRBD1. V lost 5 bases, J lost 3 bases, and 7 bases stayed unmatched. There are 15 residues in the CDR3. Germline V gene data show CDR1 as MNHEY and CDR2 as SVGAGI. The CDR3 protein is CASSITGTGVYEQYF. The CDR3 DNA sequence: TGTGCCAGCAGTATCACCGGGACAGGGGTCTACGAGCAGTACTTC.

The chain employs TRBV10-2 and TRBJ2-3; 8 bases line up with TRBD2. CDR3 length: 16 residues. V lost 7 bases and J lost 5; bases outside the gene matches: 14. Germline CDR1 is WSHSY and CDR2 is SAAADI. CDR3 DNA sequence: TGCGCCAGCAAACGGCAACTAGCGGAGCTAGAAGATACGCAGTATTTT. It yields the protein CASKRQLAELEDTQYF.

This clone was detected once. V and J are TRBV5-6 and TRBJ2-5; no reliable D call. This CDR3 is 13 amino acids long. The V end was cut by 2 bases, the J end by 2 bases, with 7 bases between. Germline-derived CDR1 and CDR2 are SGHDT and YYEEEE. The CDR3: CASSLQLQETQYF. The DNA for the CDR3 is TGTGCCAGCAGCTTACAGTTACAAGAGACCCAGTACTTC.

This chain joins TRBV6-1 and TRBJ2-7, with 7 bases identical to TRBD2. The CDR3 spans 15 residues. CDR1 and CDR2 (germline): MNHNS, SASEGT. V lost 5 bases to trimming and J lost 6 bases; unmatched junction nucleotides: 13. The CDR3 DNA reads as TGTGCCAGCAGTACCCTCGGGGGAGGGCCATCCGAGCAGTACTTC. This codes for CASSTLGGGPSEQYF.

The J gene is TRBJ1-6, the V gene TRBV2; D is perhaps TRBD1 (6 bases). CDR1 and CDR2 from the germline V gene are SNHLY and FYNNEI. The CDR3 spans 12 residues. Trimming took off 5 bases at V and 9 bases at J, with 8 bases between the two ends. The CDR3 protein is CASSLGASPLHF. The CDR3 nucleotides are TGTGCCAGCAGTTTGGGGGCTTCACCCCTCCACTTT.

This chain connects TRBV4-1 to TRBJ1-1; unclear D gene. This CDR3 has 14 residues. Trimming removed 4 bases from V and 4 bases from J, with 13 bases in between. The germline gives CDR1 MGHRA, CDR2 YSYEKL. This CDR3 is CASSLSASSTEAFF. CDR3 coding DNA: TGCGCCAGCAGCCTCTCCGCCTCGAGCACTGAAGCTTTCTTT.

V is TRBV4-3 and J is TRBJ2-6; tentatively, D is TRBD2 (5 bases). CDR1 LGHNA and CDR2 YSLEER come from the germline V gene. V was trimmed by 1 base and J by 0 bases, leaving 7 bases between them. The CDR3 is 16 amino acids. CDR3 sequence reads: CASSQAGFSGANVLTF. CDR3 in DNA: TGCGCCAGCAGCCAAGCGGGGTTCTCTGGGGCCAACGTCCTGACTTTC.

The chain links TRBV7-9 to TRBJ2-1; weak D call: TRBD1 (5 bases). The CDR3 totals 15 residues. The germline V gene has CDR1 SEHNR and CDR2 FQNEAQ (reference sequence). V gave up 7 bases and J gave up 0 bases, with 13 bases separating them. CDR3 nucleotide sequence: TGTGCCAGCAACGTACAGGAAAGCTCCTACAATGAGCAGTTCTTC. Protein: CASNVQESSYNEQFF. Variable domain in full (rest from reference TRBV7-9 and TRBJ2-1): DTGVSQNPRHKITKRGQNVTFRCDPISEHNRLYWYRQTLGQGPEFLTYFQNEAQLEKSRLLSDRFSAERPKGSFSTLEIQRTEQGDSAMYLCASNVQESSYNEQFFGPGTRLTVL.

The V gene is TRBV30, the J gene TRBJ2-7; TRBD2 agrees at 7 bases. CDR3 length: 14 residues. In germline, CDR1 is GTSNPN, CDR2 SVGIG (reference sequence). Trimming cost V 2 bases and J 3 bases; bases outside gene matches: 7. This chain's CDR3 is CAWSPGLGGYEQYF. In nucleotides, the CDR3 is TGTGCCTGGAGTCCCGGACTAGGCGGCTACGAGCAGTACTTC. The full variable domain, its missing parts supplied by reference TRBV30 and TRBJ2-7, is SQTIHQWPATLVQPVGSPLSLECTVEGTSNPNLYWYRQAAGRGLQLLFYSVGIGQISSEVPQNLSASRPQDRQFILSSKKLLLSDSGFYLCAWSPGLGGYEQYFGPGTRLTVT.